The source of this T cell receptor beta chain is a study of T cell repertoires in cytomegalovirus infection. CDR3 length: 15 amino acids. V was clipped by 0 bases and J by 0 bases, with 7 bases between them. CDR1 and CDR2 from the germline V gene are SGHAT and FQNNGV. About this clonotype: Antigen unknown.

TCRdb recomputed calls from the reads with MiXCR, one row per CDR3 protein. The sample lists under 50,000 distinct CDR3 sequences; 20% to 25% were seen once. This chain joins TRBV11-2 and TRBJ2-3; D is undetermined. Here the sequenced sample was CD8+ T cells from cultured PBMCs, taken from culture after CMV antigen stimulation. This TCR was recovered from a human donor in good health (CMV status not recorded). Some clones in this sample may be carry-over from other donors' samples. CDR3 amino acids: CASSLEFTSTDTQYF. Written as DNA, the CDR3 is TGTGCCAGCAGCTTAGAGTTTACTAGCACAGATACGCAGTATTTT.